Listed below are T cell receptor beta chains from one sample, sequenced in a study of cytomegalovirus exposure and HLA in healthy donors. Produced via immunoSEQ multiplex PCR; TCRdb's table is partial and in-frame only. Of roughly 180,000 clones listed, 80% to 90% are singletons. What was sequenced was PBMCs. The receptor set was obtained from a woman younger than 30 in good health and CMV-seronegative. Both conserved end residues are part of each CDR3. The D gene is left open where the match is weak. Part of the rows lack a size; the others show once, few, many or a class for expanded clones.

d_call,v_call,j_call,clone_size,cdr3_nt,cdr3_aa
TRBD2,TRBV6-4,TRBJ2-2,-,TGTGCCAGCAAGGGACTAGCGGACACCGGGGAGCTGTTTTTT,CASKGLADTGELFF
TRBD1,TRBV18,TRBJ2-7,-,TGTGCCACGAAGACAGGGGACCTATACGAGCAGTACTTC,CATKTGDLYEQYF
-,TRBV18,TRBJ2-7,few,TGTGCCAGCTCACCGATGGGAGGCACCGACCGACCCTCCTACGAGCAGTACTTC,CASSPMGGTDRPSYEQYF
TRBD1,TRBV6-1,TRBJ2-7,once,TGTGCCAGCAGCGAAAGAGGGACAGGGCAGGACGAGCAGTACTTC,CASSERGTGQDEQYF
TRBD1,TRBV10-3,TRBJ2-2,-,TGTGCCATCAACCTGGGACAGGGGGCAAACACCGGGGAGCTGTTTTTT,CAINLGQGANTGELFF
-,TRBV9,TRBJ2-7,-,TGTGCCAGCAGCCCGGGGGACCGCCGGGCATACGAGCAGTACTTC,CASSPGDRRAYEQYF
TRBD1,TRBV28,TRBJ1-5,-,TGTGCCAGCAGTCCCCTGGACAGGGCACATCAGCCCCAGCATTTT,CASSPLDRAHQPQHF
TRBD2,TRBV7-9,TRBJ2-1,-,TGTGCCAGCAGTACGACTAGCGGGTTTTACAATGAGCAGTTCTTC,CASSTTSGFYNEQFF
TRBD1,TRBV10-2,TRBJ2-7,-,TGCGCCAGCAGTGAGCTAAGGGGGAGACAGGGACCCTACGAGCAGTACTTC,CASSELRGRQGPYEQYF
-,TRBV19,TRBJ2-1,-,TGTGCCAGTAGCCAGCTAGCGCCCAGCTCCTACAATGAGCAGTTCTTC,CASSQLAPSSYNEQFF
TRBD1,TRBV15,TRBJ2-1,-,TGTGCCACCAGCAGAGCTGGGGACAGGGGTTCCTACAATGAGCAGTTCTTC,CATSRAGDRGSYNEQFF
-,TRBV2,TRBJ2-5,-,TGTGCCAGCAGTGGGGGGGTCGGAGGGGAGACCCAGTACTTC,CASSGGVGGETQYF
-,TRBV9,TRBJ2-5,few,TGTGCCAGCAGCGTCGAAGAGACCCAGTACTTC,CASSVEETQYF
TRBD1,TRBV19,TRBJ2-5,-,TGTGCCAGTAGTCAGAACCACGGGACAGGTCTCCAAGAGACCCAGTACTTC,CASSQNHGTGLQETQYF
TRBD2,TRBV5-6,TRBJ2-1,-,TGTGCCAGCAGCTTGGAGGGACTAGCGGGGGCTTCGTCAGGAGAGCAGTTCTTC,CASSLEGLAGASSGEQFF
TRBD1,TRBV5-1,TRBJ2-7,few,TGCGCCAGCAGTTACACATCGACAGGGATCCTCTCCTACGAGCAGTACTTC,CASSYTSTGILSYEQYF
TRBD2,TRBV7-3,TRBJ2-3,-,TGTGCCAGCAGCTTAGGGTCTAGCGGGGCGGTAGATACGCAGTATTTT,CASSLGSSGAVDTQYF
TRBD2,TRBV15,TRBJ2-7,once,TGTGCCACCAGCAGAGAGCCCGGACTAGTCCTTCTTTACGAGCAGTACTTC,CATSREPGLVLLYEQYF
TRBD1,TRBV19,TRBJ1-1,-,TGTGCCAGTAGGAACAGGGGAATGAACACTGAAGCTTTCTTT,CASRNRGMNTEAFF
-,TRBV27,TRBJ1-4,few,TGTGCCAGCAGTTTACGACTCTATGAAAAACTGTTTTTT,CASSLRLYEKLFF
TRBD1,TRBV7-8,TRBJ2-5,-,TGTGCCAGCAGCTTAAGACCGGGACAGGGGGAGACCCAGTACTTC,CASSLRPGQGETQYF
TRBD1,TRBV7-9,TRBJ2-7,-,TGTGCCAGCAGCTTACCAGGGGGATACGAGCAGTACTTC,CASSLPGGYEQYF
TRBD2,TRBV7-6,TRBJ2-5,-,TGTGCCAGCAGCCGAGGAGGTGGACTAGCGGGAGGAGGGCCCCGAGAGACCCAGTACTTC,CASSRGGGLAGGGPRETQYF
-,TRBV4-1,TRBJ2-2,-,TGCGCCAGCAGCCTAAGAGGAGGAGGAACTTCGAACACCGGGGAGCTGTTTTTT,CASSLRGGGTSNTGELFF
-,TRBV21-1,TRBJ1-5,-,TGTGCCAGCAGCAAAGCCCTGACAGGGAGCAATCAGCCCCAGCATTTT,CASSKALTGSNQPQHF
-,TRBV21-1,TRBJ2-6,once,TGTGCCAGCAGCAAAGTTCGGGACAGGCCGTACGTCCTGACTTTC,CASSKVRDRPYVLTF
-,TRBV2,TRBJ2-7,-,TGTGCCAGCACCACCCTGGCCTCTTCTCGTCCCCCCTCGGGGGAGCAGTACTTC,CASTTLASSRPPSGEQYF
TRBD1,TRBV6-5,TRBJ2-7,-,TGTGCCAGCAGTGTTTCCGGGACAGGTACCTACGAGCAGTACTTC,CASSVSGTGTYEQYF
TRBD1,TRBV28,TRBJ2-2,-,TGTGCCAGCAGCCTACACGGGACAGGGAACACCGGGGAGCTGTTTTTT,CASSLHGTGNTGELFF
-,TRBV7-9,TRBJ1-3,-,TGTGCCAGCAGCTTCTCCATAGCTGGAAACACCATATATTTT,CASSFSIAGNTIYF
-,TRBV7-9,TRBJ2-7,-,TGTGCCAGCAGCTTGGCCAGGGGCTCCTACGAGCAGTACTTC,CASSLARGSYEQYF
-,TRBV18,TRBJ2-1,-,TGTGCCAGCTCACCACCGTTACGTTACTTTTTAGCCATCTCTTCCTACAATGAGCAGTTCTTC,CASSPPLRYFLAISSYNEQFF
-,TRBV7-6,TRBJ2-7,-,TGTGCCAGCAGCTTTGGGGCCCAGGGAGAGCAGTACTTC,CASSFGAQGEQYF
TRBD1,TRBV15,TRBJ2-2,-,TGTGCCACCAGCAGGGGGACAGGGCGGACCGGGGAGCTGTTTTTT,CATSRGTGRTGELFF